This TCR beta chain was recovered during a study of shared clonotypes between healthy human individuals. Study-wide findings and caveats: Generation probabilities were higher for clonotypes shared across all four sorted-subset donors than for unshared ones. As a rule, naive subsets had a larger estimated richness than memory subsets. Among donors, the sharing of clonotypes was expected to be influenced by sequencing depth. Of the naive CD4 clonotypes, around 4.7% were shared across a handful of donors.

Sequenced by immunoSEQ multiplex PCR; TCRdb stores in-frame clones only, minus some. This sample carries millions of clones, more than 80% of them seen once, and the ten largest clones take 0.39%. There are 15 residues in the CDR3. Germline lookup yields CDR1 LNHNV and CDR2 YYDKDF (reference sequence). Trimming shortened V by 0 bases and J by 6 bases, and 12 bases separated the two germline ends. As to this clone: What it binds is unknown. Other DNA sequences in this sample translate to the same CDR3.

Sequencing was done on a sample of naive CD4+ T cells from PBMCs. As to subset: CD45RA+ positively selected. This chain uses TRBV15 with TRBJ1-5; a weak D match, TRBD1 (5 bases). This receptor was taken from a man younger than 30 in good health. Some clones in this sample may be carry-over from other donors' samples. CDR3 nucleotide sequence: TGTGCCACCAGCAGAGATAGGGGTTTGGGTCAGCCCCAGCATTTT. This codes for CATSRDRGLGQPQHF.